Shown below are 14 T cell receptor beta chains from a single sample sequenced in a study of CXCR3-negative and CXCR3-positive naive CD8 T cells. TRB cDNA was prepared as libraries by UMI-labeled 5' RACE. Reanalyzing the 5' RACE reads, TCRdb keeps one entry per CDR3 protein, without DNA. The sample table sets out 65,000 to 75,000 distinct CDR3 sequences. What was sequenced was naive CXCR3- CD8+ T cells from blood. The subset was: CD45RO-CCR7+CD27+CD95- naive CD8+ T cells lacking CXCR3 (TNR3-). The receptors originated from a human donor in good health. Some clones in this sample may be carry-over from other donors' samples.

The rearrangement joins TRBV5-1 to TRBJ1-2; checking the TCRdb D call of TRBD1 is not possible without DNA. Germline CDR1 reads SGHRS; CDR2 reads YFSETQ. CDR3 length equals 14 residues. CDR3 amino acids: CASSERQGNYGYTF.

This chain uses TRBV7-9 with TRBJ1-2; TCRdb designates TRBD1, a call that cannot be tested without DNA. The CDR3 is 17 residues long. Germline CDR1 and CDR2: SEHNR and FQNEAQ (reference sequence). CDR3 sequence reads: CASSRRQGESYNYGYTF.

V and J are TRBV7-2 and TRBJ2-5; TCRdb's D gene call, TRBD2, goes unchecked for lack of DNA. CDR3 length: 16 residues. CDR1 is SGHTA, CDR2 FQGNSA, per germline. This CDR3 is CASSPAPLAGAETQYF.

According to its frequency, this clonotype is medium-sized. The genes are TRBV11-3 and TRBJ1-5; the TCRdb D gene call, TRBD1, has no DNA to confirm it. There are 16 residues in the CDR3. From germline, CDR1 is SGHNT and CDR2 YENEEA. The CDR3 sequence: CASSFSDRDSNQPQHF.

The chain couples TRBV20-1 to TRBJ1-5; lacking DNA, the TRBD1 call made by TCRdb goes unchecked. This CDR3 comprises 14 residues. The germline CDR1 and CDR2 sequences are DFQATT and SNEGSKA (reference sequence). This CDR3 reads CSARDRGLSQPQHF.

The J gene is TRBJ1-5, the V gene TRBV4-1; TCRdb returns TRBD1, unconfirmable since there is no DNA. CDR1 and CDR2 (germline): MGHRA, YSYEKL. This CDR3 region has 16 residues. The CDR3 region is CASSQDGQGVGQPQHF.

V usage is TRBV28 and J usage is TRBJ2-5. CDR3 length equals 14 residues. From germline, CDR1 is MDHEN and CDR2 SYDVKM. CDR3: CASSSRGLQETQYF. The complete variable domain, with remaining parts taken from reference TRBV28 and TRBJ2-5, reads DVKVTQSSRYLVKRTGEKVFLECVQDMDHENMFWYRQDPGLGLRLIYFSYDVKMKEKGDIPEGYSVSREKKERFSLILESASTNQTSMYLCASSSRGLQETQYFGPGTRLLVL.

The rearrangement uses TRBV4-1 and TRBJ2-7; TCRdb proposes TRBD1, but this gene call is untestable without DNA. The CDR3 extends over 15 amino acids. Germline V gene data show CDR1 as MGHRA and CDR2 as YSYEKL. The CDR3 reads CASSQESRVGDEQYF.

The chain combines TRBV4-1 with TRBJ2-1; TCRdb's D call, TRBD2, is unchecked because there is no DNA. CDR3 length: 13 amino acids. The germline CDR1 and CDR2 sequences are MGHRA and YSYEKL. The CDR3 loop is CASSPEGWAEQFF.

This rearrangement joins TRBV6-1 to TRBJ2-5; no DNA is available, so the TRBD2 call from TCRdb remains unchecked. The CDR3 is 19 residues long. Germline CDR1 is MNHNS and CDR2 is SASEGT. Here the CDR3 reads CASSEYHSGTSGHQETQYF.

The V call is TRBV25-1, the J call TRBJ2-7. The CDR3 runs 14 residues. Germline loops: CDR1 MGHDK, CDR2 SYGVNS. CDR3 amino acids: CASSGKDGDYEQYF.

This chain links TRBV11-3 with TRBJ1-1; there is no DNA to check the TCRdb D call of TRBD1. This CDR3 contains 17 residues. The germline V gene has CDR1 SGHNT and CDR2 YENEEA. The CDR3 here is CASSSPGGTGADREAFF.

The chain joins TRBV27 to TRBJ2-3; TCRdb gives TRBD2 as the D gene, but with no DNA this cannot be confirmed. The CDR3 is made up of 17 amino acids. Germline V gene lookup returns CDR1 MNHEY and CDR2 SMNVEV (reference sequence). CDR3 loop: CASSWAGLSGGTDTQYF.

V and J are TRBV12-3 or TRBV12-4 and TRBJ2-1; lacking DNA, the TRBD2 call made by TCRdb goes unchecked. CDR3 length: 15 amino acids. CDR3 residues: CASSLRTSGHNEQFF.